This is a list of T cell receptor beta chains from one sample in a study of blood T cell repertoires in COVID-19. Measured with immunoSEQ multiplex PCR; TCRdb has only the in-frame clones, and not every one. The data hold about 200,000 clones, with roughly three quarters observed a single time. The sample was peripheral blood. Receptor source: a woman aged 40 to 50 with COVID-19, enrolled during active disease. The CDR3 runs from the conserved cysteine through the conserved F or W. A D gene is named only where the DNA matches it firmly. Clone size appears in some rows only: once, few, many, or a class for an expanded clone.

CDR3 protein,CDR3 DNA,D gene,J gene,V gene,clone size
CASSIGGFGEKLFF,TGTGCCAGTAGTATAGGAGGGTTTGGCGAAAAACTGTTTTTT,-,TRBJ1-4,TRBV19,-
CSVEDPEGQGNLGNTIYF,TGCAGCGTTGAAGATCCGGAAGGACAGGGGAATCTTGGAAACACCATATATTTT,TRBD1,TRBJ1-3,TRBV29-1,-
CASSLTGEKLFF,TGTGCCAGTAGTTTGACAGGTGAAAAACTGTTTTTT,-,TRBJ1-4,TRBV19,-
CASSLGRVAYEQYF,TGTGCCAGCAGCTTAGGGAGGGTGGCCTACGAGCAGTACTTC,-,TRBJ2-7,TRBV7-8,-
CASLLRGTEAFF,TGTGCCAGCCTCCTGAGAGGGACTGAAGCTTTCTTT,-,TRBJ1-1,TRBV12-3/TRBV12-4,-
CASRPGVAGNTEAFF,TGTGCCAGCAGACCAGGGGTTGCGGGGAACACTGAAGCTTTCTTT,-,TRBJ1-1,TRBV28,few
CASSPGFSSYNEQFF,TGTGCCAGCAGCCCCGGGTTTAGCTCCTACAATGAGCAGTTCTTC,-,TRBJ2-1,TRBV5-6,-
CAWSEGVGIYGYTF,TGTGCCTGGAGTGAGGGGGTTGGCATCTATGGCTACACCTTC,-,TRBJ1-2,TRBV30,-
CASSLSTGSSYNEQFF,TGCGCCAGCAGCCTTTCGACAGGGTCTTCCTACAATGAGCAGTTCTTC,TRBD1,TRBJ2-1,TRBV5-1,-
CASRTSFGANVLTF,TGTGCCAGCAGAACTAGCTTTGGGGCCAACGTCCTGACTTTC,-,TRBJ2-6,TRBV2,-
CASSEGLANLGEQYF,TGTGCCAGCAGTGAGGGACTCGCGAACCTCGGGGAGCAGTACTTC,-,TRBJ2-7,TRBV6-1,few
CASSITGQGNEKLFF,TGTGCCAGCAGCATTACTGGACAGGGCAATGAAAAACTGTTTTTT,TRBD1,TRBJ1-4,TRBV2,many
CASLPGQGARVAFF,TGCGCCAGCCTCCCGGGACAGGGGGCGAGGGTGGCTTTCTTT,TRBD1,TRBJ1-1,TRBV5-1,-
CASSWQMNTEAFF,TGCGCCAGCAGTTGGCAGATGAACACTGAAGCTTTCTTT,-,TRBJ1-1,TRBV10-2,-